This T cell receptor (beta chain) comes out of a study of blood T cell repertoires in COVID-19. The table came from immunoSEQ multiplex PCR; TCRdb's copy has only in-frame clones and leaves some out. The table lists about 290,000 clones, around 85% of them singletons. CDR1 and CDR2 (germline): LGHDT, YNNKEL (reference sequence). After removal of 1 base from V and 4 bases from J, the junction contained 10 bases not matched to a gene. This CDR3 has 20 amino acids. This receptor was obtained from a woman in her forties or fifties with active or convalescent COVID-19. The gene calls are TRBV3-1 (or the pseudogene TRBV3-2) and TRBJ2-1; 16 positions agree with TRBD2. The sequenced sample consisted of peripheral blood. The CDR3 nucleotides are TGTGCCAGCAGCCAAGGGCCCCCCGGGACTAGCGGGAGGGTTTACAATGAGCAGTTCTTC. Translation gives CASSQGPPGTSGRVYNEQFF.